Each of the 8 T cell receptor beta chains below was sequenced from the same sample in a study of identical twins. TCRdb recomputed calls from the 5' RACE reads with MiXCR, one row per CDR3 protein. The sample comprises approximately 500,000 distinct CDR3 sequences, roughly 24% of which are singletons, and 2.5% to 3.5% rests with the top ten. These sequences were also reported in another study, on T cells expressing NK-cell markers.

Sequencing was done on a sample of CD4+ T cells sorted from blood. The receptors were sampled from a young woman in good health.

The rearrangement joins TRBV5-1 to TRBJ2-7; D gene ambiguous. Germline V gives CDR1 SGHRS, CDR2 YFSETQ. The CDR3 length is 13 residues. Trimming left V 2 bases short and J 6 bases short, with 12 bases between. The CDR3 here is CASSLDHWSEQYF. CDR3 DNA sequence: TGCGCCAGCAGCTTAGACCATTGGAGCGAGCAGTACTTC.

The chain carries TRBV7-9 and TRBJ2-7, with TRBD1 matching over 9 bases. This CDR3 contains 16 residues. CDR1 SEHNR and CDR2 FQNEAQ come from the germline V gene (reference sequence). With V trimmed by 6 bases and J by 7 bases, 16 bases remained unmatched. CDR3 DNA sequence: TGTGCCAGCAGGCGCGCCTCGGGACAGGGTTTGGGGGAGCAGTACTTC. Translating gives CASRRASGQGLGEQYF.

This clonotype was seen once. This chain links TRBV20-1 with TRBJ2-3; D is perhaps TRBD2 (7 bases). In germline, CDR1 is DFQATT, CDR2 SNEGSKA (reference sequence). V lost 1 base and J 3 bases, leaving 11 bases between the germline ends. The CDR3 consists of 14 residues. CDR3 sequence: CSARGTRGTDTQYF. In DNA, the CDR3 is TGCAGTGCTAGAGGGACTAGGGGGACAGATACGCAGTATTTT.

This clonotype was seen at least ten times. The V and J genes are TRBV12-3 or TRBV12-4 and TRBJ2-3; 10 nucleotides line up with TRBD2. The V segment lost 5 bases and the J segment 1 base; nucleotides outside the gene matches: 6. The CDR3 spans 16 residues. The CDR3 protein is CASSKAGGHGTDTQYF. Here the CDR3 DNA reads TGTGCCAGCAGTAAAGCGGGGGGGCATGGCACAGATACGCAGTATTTT.

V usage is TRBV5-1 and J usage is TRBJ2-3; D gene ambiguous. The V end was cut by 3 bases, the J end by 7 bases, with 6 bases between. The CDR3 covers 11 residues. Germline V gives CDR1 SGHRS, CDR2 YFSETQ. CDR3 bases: TGCGCCAGCAGCTCGCTGAATACGCAGTATTTT. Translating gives CASSSLNTQYF. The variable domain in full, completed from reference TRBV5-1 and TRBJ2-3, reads KAGVTQTPRYLIKTRGQQVTLSCSPISGHRSVSWYQQTPGQGLQFLFEYFSETQRNKGNFPGRFSGRQFSNSRSEMNVSTLELGDSALYLCASSSLNTQYFGPGTRLTVL.

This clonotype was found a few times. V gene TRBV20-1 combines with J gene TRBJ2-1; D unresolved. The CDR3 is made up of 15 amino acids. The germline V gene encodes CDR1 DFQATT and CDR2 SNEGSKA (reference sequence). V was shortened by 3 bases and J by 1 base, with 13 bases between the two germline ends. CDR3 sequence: CSASGVSRSYNEQFF. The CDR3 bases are TGCAGTGCTAGTGGGGTTAGTAGATCCTACAATGAGCAGTTCTTC.

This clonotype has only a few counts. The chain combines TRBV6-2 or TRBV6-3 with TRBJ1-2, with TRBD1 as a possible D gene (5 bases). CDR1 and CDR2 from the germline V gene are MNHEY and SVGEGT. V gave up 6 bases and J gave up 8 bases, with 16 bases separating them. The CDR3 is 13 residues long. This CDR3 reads CASRVPPRDGYTF. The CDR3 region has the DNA TGTGCCAGCAGAGTCCCTCCCAGGGACGGCTACACCTTC.

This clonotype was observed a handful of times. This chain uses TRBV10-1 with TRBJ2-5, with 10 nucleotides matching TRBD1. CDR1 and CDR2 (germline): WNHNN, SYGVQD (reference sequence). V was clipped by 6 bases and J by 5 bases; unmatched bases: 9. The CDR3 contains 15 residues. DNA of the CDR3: TGCGCCAGCAGCCCCGGGACAGGGGCGCCGGAGACCCAGTACTTC. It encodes CASSPGTGAPETQYF.